These 23 T cell receptor beta chains were all obtained from the same sample, sequenced in a study of cytomegalovirus exposure and HLA in healthy donors. Both 60 Vbeta primers and 13 Jbeta primers went into the PCR. Profiled with immunoSEQ multiplex PCR; TCRdb holds only in-frame clones, not every one. The data contain roughly 140,000 clones, around 84% of them singletons. The sequenced sample consisted of PBMCs. The receptors here all came from a young woman in good health and CMV-seronegative.

This chain joins TRBV4-3 and TRBJ1-5, with D possibly being TRBD1 (6 bases). Trimming cost V 0 bases and J 3 bases, with 15 bases left between them. CDR3 length equals 17 residues. In germline, CDR1 is LGHNA, CDR2 YSLEER. CDR3 protein: CASSQDPGACANQPQHF. As DNA, the CDR3 is TGCGCCAGCAGCCAAGATCCAGGGGCTTGTGCCAATCAGCCCCAGCATTTT.

V gene TRBV10-2 combines with J gene TRBJ2-5; TRBD1 agrees at 8 bases. Germline CDR1 WSHSY, CDR2 SAAADI. Trimming removed 0 bases from V and 10 bases from J; junction bases left unmatched: 4. The CDR3 length is 13 residues. This chain's CDR3 is CASSESGQGIQYF. The CDR3, as DNA: TGCGCCAGCAGTGAGTCAGGACAGGGAATCCAGTACTTC.

This clone was seen once. V is TRBV27 and J is TRBJ1-6; perhaps TRBD1 as D (6 bases). Trimming took 3 bases from V and 1 from J, leaving 10 bases between them. Germline lookup yields CDR1 MNHEY and CDR2 SMNVEV (reference sequence). The CDR3 has 16 residues. The CDR3 reads CASSFMGASYNSPLHF. In DNA form, the CDR3 reads TGTGCCAGCAGTTTTATGGGGGCTTCCTATAATTCACCCCTCCACTTT.

V usage is TRBV6-6 and J usage is TRBJ2-2; D may be TRBD1 (5 bases). The V end lost 2 bases, the J end lost 8 bases, and 9 bases lay between the germline ends. CDR3 length: 13 residues. CDR1 is MNHNY and CDR2 is SVGAGI in the germline V gene (reference sequence). The CDR3 nucleotides are TGTGCCAGCAGTTACACGCAGGGTGGGGAGCTGTTTTTT. Encoded protein: CASSYTQGGELFF.

This chain joins TRBV19 and TRBJ1-1, with 7 bases identical to TRBD1. With 0 bases clipped from V and 6 bases from J, the junction kept 7 bases outside the gene matches. Germline CDR1 reads LNHDA; CDR2 reads SQIVND (reference sequence). The CDR3 spans 15 residues. This chain's CDR3 is CASSIDWHGTAEAFF. As DNA, the CDR3 is TGTGCCAGTAGTATAGATTGGCACGGGACAGCTGAAGCTTTCTTT.

This rearrangement joins TRBV19 to TRBJ1-2; no definite D call. This CDR3 contains 15 residues. Trimming removed 3 bases from V and 5 bases from J, with 16 bases in between. Germline V CDR1 and CDR2: LNHDA, SQIVND (reference sequence). The CDR3 bases are TGTGCCAGTAGTATTCCCACTACACGGCTTTATGGCTACACCTTC. It codes for CASSIPTTRLYGYTF.

This clone was seen only once. The genes are TRBV27 and TRBJ2-6; D remains unclear. Trimming left V 6 bases short and J 0 bases short, with 6 bases between. The CDR3 is 14 residues long. CDR1 MNHEY and CDR2 SMNVEV come from the germline V gene (reference sequence). The CDR3 nucleotides read TGTGCCAGCAGACTCACCTCTGGGGCCAACGTCCTGACTTTC. It translates to CASRLTSGANVLTF.

The V gene is TRBV2, the J gene TRBJ1-5; the match to TRBD1 covers 9 bases. The CDR3 runs to 14 residues. From germline, CDR1 is SNHLY and CDR2 FYNNEI. Trimming took 6 bases from V and 6 from J; bases not matched to a gene: 6. Here the CDR3 reads CASRGGQGSQPQHF. CDR3 nucleotides: TGTGCCAGCAGGGGCGGACAGGGGAGTCAGCCCCAGCATTTT.

This chain uses TRBV27 with TRBJ1-5, with 9 bases aligning to TRBD1. The junction had 4 bases not matched to a gene; V was cut back by 4 bases and J by 3 bases. The CDR3 runs 15 residues. The germline CDR1 and CDR2 sequences are MNHEY and SMNVEV (reference sequence). The DNA for the CDR3 is TGTGCCAGCAGTTCGGACAGGGGCCCCAATCAGCCCCAGCATTTT. Translation gives CASSSDRGPNQPQHF.

The V call is TRBV6-4, the J call TRBJ1-6, with 7 bases aligning to TRBD1. J gave up 0 bases and V 10 bases, and 9 bases lay outside the gene matches. The CDR3 totals 16 residues. Germline V gives CDR1 MRHNA, CDR2 SNTAGT. The CDR3 DNA reads TGTGCCATCCCGGGACAGTATGCCTCCTATAATTCACCCCTCCACTTT. Translation: CAIPGQYASYNSPLHF.

The rearrangement joins TRBV27 to TRBJ1-6; D is perhaps TRBD1 (5 bases). Trimming stripped 0 bases from V and 6 bases from J, with 6 bases between. The CDR3 loop spans 14 amino acids. The germline gives CDR1 MNHEY, CDR2 SMNVEV (reference sequence). CDR3 residues: CASSLSTVNSPLHF. The CDR3 nucleotides are TGTGCCAGCAGTTTATCGACAGTTAATTCACCCCTCCACTTT.

The V call is TRBV9, the J call TRBJ1-1, with D maybe TRBD1 (5 bases). The germline CDR1 and CDR2 sequences are SGDLS and YYNGEE. Trimming removed 0 bases from V and 4 bases from J, with 10 bases in between. CDR3 length: 14 residues. CDR3 sequence reads: CASSVVGASTEAFF. CDR3 DNA sequence: TGTGCCAGCAGCGTAGTAGGGGCCAGCACTGAAGCTTTCTTT.

This clone came up once. The genes are TRBV5-1 and TRBJ1-2; possibly TRBD1 for D (5 bases). Per germline, CDR1 SGHRS and CDR2 YFSETQ. The CDR3 extends over 16 amino acids. V dropped 1 base and J dropped 7 bases, with 20 bases sitting between them. CDR3 bases: TGCGCCAGCAGCTTGAAAGTTCTGACGGGGGGAGGTGGCTACACCTTC. This codes for CASSLKVLTGGGGYTF.

The rearrangement links TRBV27 to TRBJ1-2, with unresolved D. The CDR3 has 14 amino acids. The V gene's germline CDR1 is MNHEY and CDR2 SMNVEV (reference sequence). The V end lost 2 bases, the J end lost 5 bases, and 12 bases lay between the germline ends. CDR3 loop: CASSLNGLRYGYTF. The CDR3 coding sequence is TGTGCCAGCAGTTTAAATGGTCTGCGGTATGGCTACACCTTC.

The chain employs TRBV18 and TRBJ2-7; 8 nucleotides agree with TRBD1. The CDR3 runs 14 residues. Germline lookup yields CDR1 KGHSH and CDR2 LQKENI. The ends lost 3 bases at V and 7 bases at J; junction bases unmatched: 8. This chain's CDR3 is CASSPDRGGVEQYF. CDR3 nucleotide sequence: TGTGCCAGCTCACCCGACAGGGGTGGGGTGGAGCAGTACTTC.

A note on this clone: The junction departs from the called germline gene at one end, perhaps through a read error. V is TRBV29-1 and J is TRBJ2-2, with 9 nucleotides matching TRBD1. The CDR3 contains 14 residues. Germline assignment: CDR1 SQVTM and CDR2 ANQGSEA. CDR3 sequence reads: CSVPGTGNPGELFF. In DNA form, the CDR3 reads TGCAGCGTTCCTGGGACAGGGAACCCCGGGGAGCTGTTTTTT.

The V and J genes are TRBV4-2 and TRBJ2-3, with 10 bases aligning to TRBD2. The CDR3 contains 16 residues. From germline, CDR1 is LGHNA and CDR2 YNFKEQ. V lost 3 bases and J lost 1; bases outside the gene matches: 4. The CDR3: CASSQALAGGTDTQYF. DNA for the CDR3: TGTGCCAGCAGCCAGGCCCTAGCGGGGGGCACAGATACGCAGTATTTT.

This rearrangement joins TRBV7-8 to TRBJ2-1; no reliable D call. This CDR3 comprises 14 residues. Trimming shortened V by 1 base and J by 6 bases, and 10 bases separated the two germline ends. From germline, CDR1 is SGHVS and CDR2 FQNEAQ. For the CDR3, the DNA is TGTGCCAGCAGCTTAGTCAGCGCCCTCAATGAGCAGTTCTTC. Translated: CASSLVSALNEQFF. Based on the CDR3 plus reference TRBV7-8 and TRBJ2-1, the full variable domain is GAGVSQSPRYKVAKRGQDVALRCDPISGHVSLFWYQQALGQGPEFLTYFQNEAQLDKSGLPSDRFFAERPEGSVSTLKIQRTQQEDSAVYLCASSLVSALNEQFFGPGTRLTVL.

Worth noting for this clone: The identical CDR3 is also encoded by other nucleotide sequences in the sample. The chain uses TRBV5-1 and TRBJ2-3; D is undetermined. This CDR3 contains 18 residues. CDR1 and CDR2 from the germline V gene are SGHRS and YFSETQ. With 0 bases removed from V and 3 bases from J, the gap between germline ends came to 20 bases. The CDR3 DNA reads TGCGCCAGCAGCTTGGACCCATTCAACCCAGGTCTAACAGATACGCAGTATTTT. Translated, it gives CASSLDPFNPGLTDTQYF.

With respect to this clone: Other nucleotide sequences in the sample specify the same CDR3. V and J are TRBV7-2 and TRBJ2-3, with TRBD1 as a possible D gene (5 bases). The CDR3 consists of 14 residues. Germline loops: CDR1 SGHTA, CDR2 FQGNSA. V lost 1 base, J lost 0 bases, and 5 bases lay in between. The CDR3 here is CASSLGQSTDTQYF. In nucleotides, the CDR3 is TGTGCCAGCAGCTTAGGACAGAGCACAGATACGCAGTATTTT.

The chain has TRBV11-3 and TRBJ2-1; TRBD2 aligns across 10 bases. This CDR3 region has 15 residues. Germline lookup yields CDR1 SGHNT and CDR2 YENEEA. Trimming removed 4 bases from V and 8 bases from J; junction bases left unmatched: 8. The CDR3 sequence: CASSSGTSEWDEQFF. The DNA of the CDR3 is TGTGCCAGCAGCTCTGGGACTAGCGAATGGGATGAGCAGTTCTTC.

The chain joins TRBV4-3 to TRBJ1-6; D remains ambiguous. Germline assignment: CDR1 LGHNA and CDR2 YSLEER. V was trimmed by 2 bases and J by 6 bases, leaving 11 bases between them. There are 15 residues in the CDR3. The CDR3 DNA is TGCGCCAGCAGCCAATCTTGCAGGTGTAATTCACCCCTCCACTTT. Translation gives CASSQSCRCNSPLHF.

The chain links TRBV28 to TRBJ1-2; 7 nucleotides agree with TRBD1. In germline, CDR1 is MDHEN, CDR2 SYDVKM. J lost 2 bases, V lost 6 bases, and 3 bases had no gene match. The CDR3 is 13 residues long. The CDR3 DNA reads TGTGCCAGCAGCGTGGGACAGAACTATGGCTACACCTTC. Encoded protein: CASSVGQNYGYTF.